The next 4 T cell receptor beta chains were all read from a single sample in a study of shared clonotypes between healthy human individuals (TCRdb year 2020). The method was the immunoSEQ multiplex PCR assay. The immuneACCESS repertoire file appears here via TCRdb, limited to in-frame rearrangements. These files lack a portion of the clones; in checked studies, under half of the deficit traces to unresolved V genes, and the cause of the others is not known. Present in this sample are approximately 2.1 million clones, approximately 95% of which were seen just once. The ten largest clones take up about 0.37% of the sample. Sequencing input: naive CD4+ T cells from PBMCs. The cell subset or site label here, explained by the study, means: CD45RA+ positively selected. These receptors were collected from a man in his late teens or twenties in good health. Some clones in this sample may be carry-over from other donors' samples.

This sequence joins TRBV19 and TRBJ1-5; D is ambiguous. Germline values: CDR1 LNHDA, CDR2 SQIVND (reference sequence). The CDR3 spans 14 residues. Trimming shortened V by 1 base and J by 6 bases, and 10 bases separated the two germline ends. The CDR3 is CASSIVFGSQPQHF. The CDR3 DNA sequence: TGTGCCAGTAGTATAGTTTTTGGGAGTCAGCCCCAGCATTTT.

Of note for this clone: Different DNA sequences within this sample yield the same CDR3. The chain carries TRBV9 and TRBJ2-3, with TRBD2 matching 10 bases. The J segment lost 2 bases and the V segment lost 1 base, leaving 1 base of the junction unmatched. CDR1 and CDR2 (germline): SGDLS, YYNGEE. There are 15 residues in the CDR3. The CDR3, as DNA: TGTGCCAGCAGCGTACTAGCGGGAGCCACAGATACGCAGTATTTT. Translation gives CASSVLAGATDTQYF.

The chain couples TRBV11-3 to TRBJ2-1, with D possibly TRBD2 on 5 matching bases. Trimming took off 6 bases at V and 7 bases at J, with 19 bases between the two ends. This CDR3 is built from 15 residues. The germline CDR1 and CDR2 sequences are SGHNT and YENEEA. The CDR3 protein is CASSLEAANRNEQFF. Written as DNA, the CDR3 is TGTGCCAGCAGTCTTGAAGCGGCCAACCGGAATGAGCAGTTCTTC.

The J gene is TRBJ2-1, the V gene TRBV18; D might be TRBD2 (5 bases). The CDR3 length is 15 residues. Germline assignment: CDR1 KGHSH and CDR2 LQKENI. The ends were cut back, 1 base at V and 7 bases at J, with 14 bases in the middle. The CDR3 region has the DNA TGTGCCAGCTCACCACTTATAACTAGTTCAAATGAGCAGTTCTTC. Amino acid sequence: CASSPLITSSNEQFF. Full variable domain (remainder filled in from reference TRBV18 and TRBJ2-1): NAGVMQNPRHLVRRRGQEARLRCSPMKGHSHVYWYRQLPEEGLKFMVYLQKENIIDESGMPKERFSAEFPKEGPSILRIQQVVRGDSAAYFCASSPLITSSNEQFFGPGTRLTVL.